The 23 T cell receptor beta chains presented below share a single source sample, sequenced in a study of shared clonotypes between healthy human individuals. TCRdb keeps only in-frame clones here, not all; method: immunoSEQ multiplex PCR. Found here are about 1.5 million clones, 95% to 97% of them singletons; the top ten hold about 1.2%. Sequenced: naive CD4+ T cells sorted from blood. Subset in this sample: CD45RA+ positively selected. These receptors originate from a man aged 30 to 39 in good health.

This chain connects TRBV19 to TRBJ2-3; 7 bases agree with TRBD1. Germline trimming cut 10 bases from V and 3 bases from J; bases unmatched to any gene: 13. Germline V lookup: CDR1 LNHDA, CDR2 SQIVND (reference sequence). This CDR3 contains 15 residues. The CDR3 sequence is CATSNRGARTDTQYF. CDR3 sequence (DNA): TGTGCCACGTCAAACAGGGGAGCCCGGACAGATACGCAGTATTTT.

The DNA for the CDR3 is TGTGCCAGCAGATCTCCGGGACAGGGGGCAGCCGGGGAGCTGTTTTTT. Protein product: CASRSPGQGAAGELFF. The rearrangement uses TRBV28 and TRBJ2-2; 12 nucleotides align to TRBD1. This CDR3 has 16 residues. Germline V gene lookup returns CDR1 MDHEN and CDR2 SYDVKM. V was pared by 6 bases and J by 6 bases, with 8 bases of the junction left unmatched.

The chain uses TRBV6-6 and TRBJ1-3; the D is unclear. Germline V gene sequence: CDR1 MNHNY, CDR2 SVGAGI (reference sequence). The CDR3 runs 13 residues. V was shortened by 2 bases and J by 1 base, with 3 bases between the two germline ends. The CDR3 coding sequence is TGTGCCAGCAGTTACAGATCTGGAAACACCATATATTTT. As protein: CASSYRSGNTIYF.

The chain couples TRBV6-5 to TRBJ1-1, with D perhaps matching TRBD1 (5 bases). This CDR3 comprises 14 residues. The germline V gene has CDR1 MNHEY and CDR2 SVGAGI. Deletions cut 2 bases from V and 4 bases from J, with 11 bases between. The CDR3 DNA sequence: TGTGCCAGCAGTTACCGCCAGGGTGGCACTGAAGCTTTCTTT. This sequence encodes CASSYRQGGTEAFF.

This clone was counted once. The V and J genes are TRBV5-1 and TRBJ2-7, with D unresolved. This CDR3 has 14 residues. V shed 4 bases and J shed 0 bases, with 11 bases lying between them. Germline CDR1 SGHRS, CDR2 YFSETQ. The CDR3 protein is CASSPAPSSYEQYF. The CDR3, as DNA: TGCGCCAGCAGCCCGGCACCGAGCTCCTACGAGCAGTACTTC.

The rearrangement joins TRBV14 to TRBJ2-7; 12 bases are a match to TRBD2. Trimming removed 7 bases from V and 0 bases from J; junction bases left unmatched: 4. The CDR3 contains 15 residues. Per the germline V gene, CDR1 is SGHDN and CDR2 is FVKESK. The CDR3 DNA follows: TGTGCCAGCACTCCGACTAGCGGGAGCTCCTACGAGCAGTACTTC. The encoded protein is CASTPTSGSSYEQYF.

This clone showed up just once. This chain joins TRBV21-1 and TRBJ1-3. TRBV21-1 is an annotated pseudogene. This CDR3 spans 13 amino acids. The CDR3: CASSRVSGNTIYF. DNA of the CDR3: TGTGCCAGCAGCAGGGTATCTGGAAACACCATATATTTT.

The rearrangement joins TRBV5-1 to TRBJ2-1, with 8 bases aligning to TRBD1. The junction had 3 bases not matched to a gene; V was cut back by 4 bases and J by 6 bases. Germline CDR1 reads SGHRS; CDR2 reads YFSETQ. The CDR3 loop spans 13 amino acids. The CDR3 bases are TGCGCCAGCAGCACAGGACAGGGCAATGAGCAGTTCTTC. This codes for CASSTGQGNEQFF. Complete variable domain (other parts from reference TRBV5-1 and TRBJ2-1): KAGVTQTPRYLIKTRGQQVTLSCSPISGHRSVSWYQQTPGQGLQFLFEYFSETQRNKGNFPGRFSGRQFSNSRSEMNVSTLELGDSALYLCASSTGQGNEQFFGPGTRLTVL.

This chain connects TRBV6-5 to TRBJ1-2, with D possibly TRBD1 on 5 matching bases. V dropped 2 bases and J dropped 1 base, with 14 bases sitting between them. Looked up from germline, CDR1 is MNHEY and CDR2 is SVGAGI. The CDR3 runs to 16 residues. The CDR3 spells CASSYQSGHFNYGYTF. The CDR3 coding sequence is TGTGCCAGCAGTTACCAATCCGGACATTTTAACTATGGCTACACCTTC.

The chain recombines TRBV5-4 with TRBJ2-1; 9 positions agree with TRBD2. The CDR3 spans 16 residues. The J segment lost 9 bases and the V segment lost 4 bases, leaving 14 bases of the junction unmatched. From germline, CDR1 is SGHNT and CDR2 YYREEE (reference sequence). CDR3 coding DNA: TGTGCCAGCAGCCCCGGGGCTAGCGGGACCAGCGTTGAGCAGTTCTTC. Its protein product is CASSPGASGTSVEQFF.

This chain connects TRBV7-6 to TRBJ2-7; 9 nucleotides line up with TRBD2. Germline loops: CDR1 SGHVS, CDR2 FNYEAQ. V shed 0 bases and J 3 bases; nucleotides not matched to a gene: 3. This CDR3 has 15 amino acids. The CDR3 sequence is CASSLAPAGGYEQYF. The CDR3 DNA reads TGTGCCAGCAGCTTAGCTCCAGCGGGAGGCTACGAGCAGTACTTC.

This clone was seen just once. This chain connects TRBV4-3 to TRBJ2-7; 9 bases fit TRBD1. This CDR3 has 16 residues. V dropped 0 bases and J dropped 4; count of bases not matched to a gene: 7. Germline values: CDR1 LGHNA, CDR2 YSLEER. The CDR3 DNA is TGCGCCAGCAGCCAAGATCAAGGGACAGGGTTATACGAGCAGTACTTC. Translating gives CASSQDQGTGLYEQYF.

V gene TRBV7-3 combines with J gene TRBJ2-3; the D call may be TRBD1 or TRBD2 (5 bases each). CDR1 and CDR2 (germline): SGHTA, FQGTGA. The CDR3 runs to 14 residues. The V and J ends lost 3 bases and 2 bases respectively, with 9 bases between them. CDR3 DNA: TGTGCCAGCAGCTTGGGGGTAGACACAGATACGCAGTATTTT. Protein sequence: CASSLGVDTDTQYF. Combining the CDR3 with reference TRBV7-3 and TRBJ2-3 gives the whole variable domain GAGVSQTPSNKVTEKGKYVELRCDPISGHTALYWYRQSLGQGPEFLIYFQGTGAADDSGLPNDRFFAVRPEGSVSTLKIQRTERGDSAVYLCASSLGVDTDTQYFGPGTRLTVL.

This clone appeared once. The CDR3 sequence is CASSQELTDLFDYGYTF. The CDR3 bases are TGCGCCAGCAGCCAAGAATTGACAGACCTATTTGACTATGGCTACACCTTC. The rearrangement links TRBV4-1 to TRBJ1-2, with a tentative D call TRBD1 (5 bases). The CDR3 contains 17 residues. The germline gives CDR1 MGHRA, CDR2 YSYEKL. V dropped 0 bases and J dropped 3 bases, with 17 bases sitting between them.

This chain links TRBV5-8 with TRBJ1-5, with 8 bases matching TRBD1. This CDR3 comprises 17 residues. Germline assignment: CDR1 SGHTS and CDR2 YDEGEE. V trimming: 6 bases; J trimming: 0 bases; junction bases outside the gene matches: 11. CDR3 bases: TGTGCCAGCATCCCCGGACAGGGTTCCGGTAGCAATCAGCCCCAGCATTTT. It translates to CASIPGQGSGSNQPQHF.

The chain is built from TRBV19 and TRBJ1-2; D is unclear. The length of the CDR3 is 11 residues. The V end lost 10 bases, the J end lost 2 bases, and 8 bases lay between the germline ends. CDR1 is LNHDA and CDR2 is SQIVND in the germline V gene (reference sequence). The CDR3 spells CATGLNYGYTF. Written as DNA, the CDR3 is TGTGCCACCGGCCTCAACTATGGCTACACCTTC.

This chain links TRBV19 with TRBJ2-2; 7 nucleotides agree with TRBD2. The CDR3 has 15 residues. Looked up from germline, CDR1 is LNHDA and CDR2 is SQIVND (reference sequence). The trim removed 0 bases at V and 5 bases at J, leaving 3 bases unmatched. Here the CDR3 DNA reads TGTGCCAGTAGTATAGAATGGACTAGTACCGGGGAGCTGTTTTTT. Its translation: CASSIEWTSTGELFF.

The chain couples TRBV6-5 to TRBJ1-2; D perhaps matches TRBD1 (6 bases). The germline V and J ends were trimmed by 11 bases and 4 bases, with 20 bases remaining between them. Germline lookup yields CDR1 MNHEY and CDR2 SVGAGI. CDR3 length: 14 residues. DNA for the CDR3: TGTGCCTCGACGGCCCGGGGGCGAGGCTATGGCTACACCTTC. Residues: CASTARGRGYGYTF.

This sequence joins TRBV4-3 and TRBJ1-1; 9 bases fit TRBD1. Germline CDR1 and CDR2: LGHNA and YSLEER. The CDR3 contains 16 residues. Trimming at V came to 3 bases and at J to 5 bases, leaving 10 bases not matched to a gene. The CDR3 coding sequence is TGCGCCAGCAGCCACGTCAGAGGGACAGGGTCTACTGAAGCTTTCTTT. Protein product: CASSHVRGTGSTEAFF.

This chain joins TRBV7-8 and TRBJ1-4; possible D gene TRBD1, 5 bases. The CDR3 runs to 18 residues. V lost 7 bases and J 0 bases, leaving 21 bases between the germline ends. The germline gives CDR1 SGHVS, CDR2 FQNEAQ. CDR3 DNA: TGTGCCAGCACCAGCGCGGGGGTTAGAATTGCAACTAATGAAAAACTGTTTTTT. Protein product: CASTSAGVRIATNEKLFF.

V and J are TRBV9 and TRBJ2-2, with a possible D match to TRBD2 (6 bases). Germline values: CDR1 SGDLS, CDR2 YYNGEE. The germline V and J ends were trimmed by 4 bases and 7 bases, with 17 bases remaining between them. The CDR3 spans 15 residues. CDR3 nucleotides: TGTGCCAGCAGCCCGGAGGGACTGGTGGGCGGGGAGCTGTTTTTT. Translation: CASSPEGLVGGELFF.

V usage is TRBV5-1 and J usage is TRBJ2-5, with 8 bases matching TRBD2. Germline V gene sequence: CDR1 SGHRS, CDR2 YFSETQ. V gave up 3 bases and J gave up 5 bases; unmatched junction bases: 12. This CDR3 is built from 16 residues. The CDR3 region has the DNA TGCGCCAGCAGCTATGGACTAGCACCCTTTGGGGAGACCCAGTACTTC. Its translation is CASSYGLAPFGETQYF.

This chain joins TRBV12-5 and TRBJ2-3, with a possible D match to TRBD2 (5 bases). Trimming shortened V by 6 bases and J by 4 bases, and 20 bases separated the two germline ends. Germline loops: CDR1 LGHNT, CDR2 FRNRAP. CDR3 length equals 16 residues. The CDR3 reads CASGVPAGRAADTQYF. DNA for the CDR3: TGTGCTAGTGGAGTGCCGGCGGGCCGCGCGGCAGATACGCAGTATTTT.